What follows are 30 T cell receptor beta chains derived from one specimen sequenced in a study of T cells in localized non-small cell lung cancer. Profiling relied on immunoSEQ multiplex PCR, and the TCRdb table lists in-frame clones only, not all of them. This table has over a thousand clones, roughly 22% appearing once. This material consisted of lung tumor tissue, taken before any cancer treatment. The receptors shown here come from a male donor older than 55 with stage III squamous cell lung carcinoma.

By share, this clone counts as medium-sized. The chain couples TRBV6-8 to TRBJ2-6, with D maybe TRBD1 (5 bases). Germline assignment: CDR1 MNHGY and CDR2 SAAAGT. The ends were cut back, 8 bases at V and 1 base at J, with 6 bases in the middle. This CDR3 region has 13 residues. CDR3 in amino acids: CASSGSGANVLTF. The CDR3 region has the DNA TGTGCCAGCTCAGGGTCTGGGGCCAACGTCCTGACTTTC.

By sample fraction, this clone is large. V is TRBV6-8 and J is TRBJ2-7; D tentatively reads TRBD1 or TRBD2 (6 bases each). The ends were cut back, 5 bases at V and 4 bases at J, with 18 bases in the middle. The germline V gene encodes CDR1 MNHGY and CDR2 SAAAGT. The CDR3 runs to 15 residues. The DNA of the CDR3 is TGTGCCAGCAGTGGGGGGCTAGGACGGCTATACGAGCAGTACTTC. Translation: CASSGGLGRLYEQYF.

This clone was observed once. The chain recombines TRBV19 with TRBJ1-5; the D is unclear. Trimming stripped 5 bases from V and 1 base from J, with 6 bases between. Germline CDR1 LNHDA, CDR2 SQIVND (reference sequence). This CDR3 spans 13 amino acids. The CDR3 region has the DNA TGTGCCAGTAGTTATAGGAGCAATCAGCCCCAGCATTTT. Protein: CASSYRSNQPQHF.

The rearrangement links TRBV18 to TRBJ2-1; 8 positions match TRBD2. The CDR3 length is 12 residues. The trim removed 0 bases at V and 13 bases at J, leaving 2 bases unmatched. Germline CDR1 KGHSH, CDR2 LQKENI. CDR3: CASSPPGTRQFF. Written as DNA, the CDR3 is TGTGCCAGCTCACCACCGGGGACTAGACAGTTCTTC.

The chain combines TRBV6-8 with TRBJ1-4, with 10 positions matching TRBD1. The CDR3 totals 14 residues. With V trimmed by 11 bases and J by 6 bases, 9 bases remained unmatched. The germline V gene has CDR1 MNHGY and CDR2 SAAAGT. DNA of the CDR3: TGTGCCTCCCGACAGGGGGCCCGAGATGAAAAACTGTTTTTT. Residues: CASRQGARDEKLFF.

In this sample, this clone turned up a few times. The junction shows a germline mismatch at one end, possibly a read error. This sequence joins TRBV9 and TRBJ1-5; D gene unclear. Germline V gives CDR1 SGDLS, CDR2 YYNGEE. The CDR3 is 13 amino acids. Here the CDR3 DNA reads TGTGCCAGCAGTAGTCAGGAGGATCAACCCCAGCATTTT. It codes for CASSSQEDQPQHF.

The V gene is TRBV11-3, the J gene TRBJ2-3; D is unclear. Trimming took off 1 base at V and 10 bases at J, with 15 bases between the two ends. Germline V lookup: CDR1 SGHNT, CDR2 YENEEA. The CDR3 runs to 14 residues. Here the CDR3 DNA reads TGTGCCAGCAGCTTAGGGGTAGGCTGGGGTTCGCAGTATTTT. Translating it yields CASSLGVGWGSQYF.

For the CDR3, the DNA is TGTGCCAGCAGCCGCAGACAGACAGATACGCAGTATTTT. Its protein is CASSRRQTDTQYF. The chain uses TRBV5-8 and TRBJ2-3, with D possibly being TRBD1 (5 bases). Trimming removed 4 bases at V and 3 bases at J, with 9 bases between. Germline V CDR1 and CDR2: SGHTS, YDEGEE. The CDR3 has 13 amino acids.

This clone is labeled as medium-sized. An end of the junction does not agree with germline; a read error may underlie this. This sequence joins TRBV2 and TRBJ1-5, with a possible D match to TRBD1 (6 bases). Germline V gene sequence: CDR1 SNHLY, CDR2 FYNNEI. CDR3 length: 13 amino acids. In nucleotides, the CDR3 is TGTGCCAGCAGGAAGGACTCACAGGGACGTTCGGCTTTT. Its protein is CASRKDSQGRSAF.

The CDR3 loop is CASSSRLARRNTGELFF. CDR3 DNA sequence: TGTGCCAGCAGTTCTCGACTAGCGCGAAGGAACACCGGGGAGCTGTTTTTT. The chain is built from TRBV6-8 and TRBJ2-2, with 8 nucleotides matching TRBD2. This CDR3 has 17 amino acids. Germline assignment: CDR1 MNHGY and CDR2 SAAAGT. The V segment lost 4 bases and the J segment 1 base; nucleotides outside the gene matches: 8.

By share of the sample, this clone is medium-sized (0.01 to 0.1%). The chain is built from TRBV9 and TRBJ2-4, with D possibly matching TRBD2 (7 bases). This CDR3 has 15 residues. CDR1 and CDR2 (germline): SGDLS, YYNGEE. The V and J ends lost 3 bases and 0 bases respectively, with 10 bases between them. This CDR3 is CASSDGGAAKNIQYF. CDR3 coding DNA: TGTGCCAGCAGCGATGGGGGGGCAGCCAAAAACATTCAGTACTTC.

The chain employs TRBV6-8 and TRBJ1-4; D might be TRBD1 (5 bases). V lost 4 bases and J 3 bases, leaving 12 bases between the germline ends. Looked up from germline, CDR1 is MNHGY and CDR2 is SAAAGT. This CDR3 has 15 residues. The CDR3 region is CASSWTGTANEKLFF. As DNA, the CDR3 is TGTGCCAGCAGTTGGACCGGGACGGCTAATGAAAAACTGTTTTTT.

Relative to its sample, this clone is large (0.1 to 1%). The chain recombines TRBV7-1 with TRBJ2-1; D is unclear. TRBV7-1 is labeled an ORF, and its function is uncertain. This CDR3 comprises 15 residues. Trimming took off 5 bases at V and 1 base at J, with 12 bases between the two ends. CDR3 DNA sequence: TGTGCCAGCAGCCTCGACATCGGTTCCTACAATGAGCAGTTCTTC. Translating it yields CASSLDIGSYNEQFF.

The J gene is TRBJ2-3, the V gene TRBV9; 7 positions agree with TRBD1. The CDR3 loop spans 15 amino acids. V gave up 0 bases and J gave up 5 bases; unmatched junction bases: 6. Per the germline V gene, CDR1 is SGDLS and CDR2 is YYNGEE. This CDR3 reads CASSVDRGYGDTQYF. In DNA form, the CDR3 reads TGTGCCAGCAGCGTAGACAGGGGATATGGAGATACGCAGTATTTT. The whole variable domain, remainder taken from reference TRBV9 and TRBJ2-3, is DSGVTQTPKHLITATGQRVTLRCSPRSGDLSVYWYQQSLDQGLQFLIQYYNGEERAKGNILERFSAQQFPDLHSELNLSSLELGDSALYFCASSVDRGYGDTQYFGPGTRLTVL.

By sample fraction, this clone is medium-sized (0.01 to 0.1%). The chain recombines TRBV11-3 with TRBJ2-5; 11 nucleotides match TRBD2. The CDR3 length is 15 residues. The V and J ends lost 2 bases and 4 bases, in that order; junction bases with no gene match: 3. Germline CDR1 SGHNT, CDR2 YENEEA. CDR3 bases: TGTGCCAGCAGCTTATTACTAGCGGGGGCAGAGACCCAGTACTTC. It yields the protein CASSLLLAGAETQYF.

This clone was recorded a few times. This chain uses TRBV9 with TRBJ2-1; no clear D gene. Deletions cut 2 bases from V and 7 bases from J, with 16 bases between. The CDR3 is 15 amino acids. Germline V gene lookup returns CDR1 SGDLS and CDR2 YYNGEE. The CDR3 DNA follows: TGTGCCAGCAGCGTGCGCCCGTCCGTCGGGAATGAGCAGTTCTTC. Encoded protein: CASSVRPSVGNEQFF.

V gene TRBV7-1 combines with J gene TRBJ2-1; D gene uncertain. TRBV7-1 is treated as an ORF (open reading frame) with a function not yet certain. V was pared by 5 bases and J by 5 bases, with 10 bases between. The CDR3 covers 13 residues. The CDR3 loop reads CASSPRMNNEQFF. DNA of the CDR3: TGTGCCAGCAGCCCTCGGATGAACAATGAGCAGTTCTTC.

The genes are TRBV15 and TRBJ2-5; TRBD1 matches 7 bases. From germline, CDR1 is LNHNV and CDR2 YYDKDF (reference sequence). V lost 3 bases and J lost 1; bases outside the gene matches: 5. The CDR3 contains 15 residues. Here the CDR3 DNA reads TGTGCCACCAGCAGTGTATCAGGGGGCCAAGAGACCCAGTACTTC. Encoded protein: CATSSVSGGQETQYF. The whole variable domain, remainder taken from reference TRBV15 and TRBJ2-5, is DAMVIQNPRYQVTQFGKPVTLSCSQTLNHNVMYWYQQKSSQAPKLLFHYYDKDFNNEADTPDNFQSRRPNTSFCFLDIRSPGLGDTAMYLCATSSVSGGQETQYFGPGTRLLVL.

The V and J genes are TRBV6-8 and TRBJ1-1; 8 nucleotides agree with TRBD1. This CDR3 spans 14 amino acids. The ends lost 6 bases at V and 0 bases at J; junction bases unmatched: 3. Germline CDR1 and CDR2: MNHGY and SAAAGT. CDR3 nucleotides: TGTGCCAGCAGCGACAGGGGATTGAACACTGAAGCTTTCTTT. Amino acid sequence: CASSDRGLNTEAFF.

The V and J genes are TRBV5-1 and TRBJ1-4, with TRBD1 as a possible D gene (5 bases). V gave up 2 bases and J gave up 0 bases, with 14 bases separating them. This CDR3 is 17 amino acids long. Germline-derived CDR1 and CDR2 are SGHRS and YFSETQ. Here the CDR3 DNA reads TGCGCCAGCAGCTTCGACAGCTCTTCTACAACTAATGAAAAACTGTTTTTT. Its protein is CASSFDSSSTTNEKLFF.

This clone is labeled medium-sized (0.01 to 0.1%). The V call is TRBV1, the J call TRBJ2-4. TRBV1 is classified as a pseudogene. The CDR3 consists of 17 residues. In DNA, the CDR3 is TGCACCAGCAGCCAAGGGACGATCGGGCGGCCCAAAAACATTCAGTACTTC. Residues: CTSSQGTIGRPKNIQYF.

This clone was counted between two and nine times. The chain employs TRBV6-8 and TRBJ1-6, with TRBD1 matching over 8 bases. CDR1 is MNHGY and CDR2 is SAAAGT in the germline V gene. The V segment lost 6 bases and the J segment 5 bases; nucleotides outside the gene matches: 12. The CDR3 contains 17 residues. The CDR3 DNA reads TGTGCCAGCAGCGACCCTACCTACAGGGGGGATAATTCACCCCTCCACTTT. Protein sequence: CASSDPTYRGDNSPLHF.

This clone was detected only a few times. J is TRBJ1-3 and V is TRBV11-3; D is unclear. Between the trimmed V and J ends, which lost 2 bases and 2 bases, there was a span of 13 bases. Germline values: CDR1 SGHNT, CDR2 YENEEA. CDR3 size: 16 residues. CDR3 loop: CASSLPGECPGNTIYF. In nucleotides, the CDR3 is TGTGCCAGCAGCTTACCTGGGGAGTGCCCTGGAAACACCATATATTTT.

In DNA form, the CDR3 reads TGTGCCAGTAGTATGTTTAGTCAGCCCCAGCATTTT. This encodes CASSMFSQPQHF. This chain links TRBV19 with TRBJ1-5, with D unresolved. The V end lost 3 bases, the J end lost 6 bases, and 6 bases lay between the germline ends. This CDR3 comprises 12 residues. CDR1 and CDR2 (germline): LNHDA, SQIVND (reference sequence).

Comments on this clone: The sample holds other DNA sequences that translate to the same CDR3. This sequence joins TRBV6-8 and TRBJ1-1; 7 bases align to TRBD1. Losses at the gene ends were 0 bases for V and 3 bases for J; bases not matched to a gene: 4. The CDR3 consists of 15 residues. Germline V gives CDR1 MNHGY, CDR2 SAAAGT. As DNA, the CDR3 is TGTGCCAGCAGTTACTCCCCAGGGGGAGACACTGAAGCTTTCTTT. Protein sequence: CASSYSPGGDTEAFF.

This clone came up a few times. The chain uses TRBV11-3 and TRBJ2-2; 9 nucleotides align to TRBD2. The J segment lost 6 bases and the V segment lost 1 base, leaving 6 bases of the junction unmatched. Germline CDR1 and CDR2: SGHNT and YENEEA. The CDR3 has 16 residues. The CDR3 sequence is CASSLVPAGGAGELFF. The CDR3 region has the DNA TGTGCCAGCAGCTTAGTACCAGCGGGAGGAGCCGGGGAGCTGTTTTTT. Together with reference TRBV11-3 and TRBJ2-2, the CDR3 gives the full variable domain: EAGVVQSPRYKIIEKKQPVAFWCNPISGHNTLYWYLQNLGQGPELLIRYENEEAVDDSQLPKDRFSAERLKGVDSTLKIQPAELGDSAVYLCASSLVPAGGAGELFFGEGSRLTVL.

The CDR3 bases are TGTGCCAGCAGCTCTGGGACAGGGCGCGCCCAAGAGACCCAGTACTTC. This sequence encodes CASSSGTGRAQETQYF. The chain has TRBV11-3 and TRBJ2-5, with 9 bases identical to TRBD1. J was trimmed by 1 base and V by 4 bases; bases with no gene match: 7. The CDR3 spans 16 residues. CDR1 is SGHNT, CDR2 YENEEA, per germline.

This clone was picked up a small number of times. The chain combines TRBV11-3 with TRBJ1-4; a weak D match, TRBD1 (5 bases). This CDR3 comprises 15 residues. Trimming left V 3 bases short and J 1 base short, with 9 bases between. CDR1 and CDR2 from the germline V gene are SGHNT and YENEEA. In DNA, the CDR3 is TGTGCCAGCAGCTTTTGGGGGGGAACTAATGAAAAACTGTTTTTT. This codes for CASSFWGGTNEKLFF.

This clone has only one observation. The chain couples TRBV5-1 to TRBJ1-4, with TRBD1 matching 9 bases. The germline CDR1 and CDR2 sequences are SGHRS and YFSETQ. This CDR3 is 15 amino acids long. The trim removed 4 bases at V and 10 bases at J, leaving 11 bases unmatched. In nucleotides, the CDR3 is TGCGCCAGCAGCCTATCGGTCGGGACAGGGACAAAACTGTTTTTT. Translated, it gives CASSLSVGTGTKLFF. Drawing the rest from reference TRBV5-1 and TRBJ1-4, the complete variable domain is KAGVTQTPRYLIKTRGQQVTLSCSPISGHRSVSWYQQTPGQGLQFLFEYFSETQRNKGNFPGRFSGRQFSNSRSEMNVSTLELGDSALYLCASSLSVGTGTKLFFGSGTQLSVL.

This clone is classed as medium-sized. This chain links TRBV6-8 with TRBJ2-5; 10 bases match TRBD1. The V gene's germline CDR1 is MNHGY and CDR2 SAAAGT. The V segment lost 0 bases and the J segment 5 bases; nucleotides outside the gene matches: 9. The CDR3 is 17 amino acids. The CDR3, as DNA: TGTGCCAGCAGTTACTCGACGCCTGGGACAGGGGCTGAGACCCAGTACTTC. This codes for CASSYSTPGTGAETQYF.